This entry lists 11 T cell receptor beta chains sequenced from one sample in a study of cytomegalovirus exposure and HLA in healthy donors. PCR used 60 Vbeta primers and 13 Jbeta primers. Data came from immunoSEQ multiplex PCR; TCRdb stores just in-frame clones and leaves some out. Among about 94,000 clones listed, about 8% were seen once. The sequenced material came from PBMCs. The receptors were sampled from a man over 45 in good health and CMV-seronegative.

This clone was detected only a few times. This chain uses TRBV10-3 with TRBJ2-7; 7 bases are a match to TRBD2. Trimming took 0 bases from V and 4 from J; bases not matched to a gene: 18. Germline CDR1 reads ENHRY; CDR2 reads SYGVKD. CDR3 length: 19 residues. This CDR3 is CAISESPGLVGSSQYEQYF. The CDR3 DNA follows: TGTGCCATCAGTGAGTCCCCCGGACTAGTTGGCAGCTCTCAGTACGAGCAGTACTTC.

This clone was found a few times. The junction shows a germline mismatch at one end, possibly a read error. The DNA for the CDR3 is TGTGCCAGCAACCAACCGGGCAGGGGGGACTATGGCTACACCTTC. Its protein is CASNQPGRGDYGYTF. This chain connects TRBV4-2 to TRBJ1-2; 7 bases are a match to TRBD1. This CDR3 contains 15 residues. Germline V gene data show CDR1 as LGHNA and CDR2 as YNFKEQ.

The chain carries TRBV5-1 and TRBJ2-1; 7 bases are shared with TRBD2. J was trimmed by 8 bases and V by 4 bases; bases with no gene match: 9. Germline CDR1 reads SGHRS; CDR2 reads YFSETQ. The CDR3 totals 14 residues. The CDR3 DNA follows: TGCGCCAGCAGCGACCCGGGGGGAGGTGATGAGCAGTTCTTC. This gives the protein CASSDPGGGDEQFF.

This clone has ten or more counts. J is TRBJ2-5 and V is TRBV28, with a tentative D call TRBD2 (6 bases). The CDR3 consists of 13 residues. The V end was cut by 7 bases, the J end by 8 bases, with 17 bases between. Germline CDR1 and CDR2: MDHEN and SYDVKM. The CDR3 sequence: CASTEGDRATQYF. As DNA, the CDR3 is TGTGCCAGCACGGAGGGAGATCGGGCCACCCAGTACTTC.

V usage is TRBV7-3 and J usage is TRBJ2-3; D gene uncertain. Germline values: CDR1 SGHTA, CDR2 FQGTGA. The V end lost 3 bases, the J end lost 5 bases, and 9 bases lay between the germline ends. This CDR3 has 13 residues. CDR3 DNA: TGTGCCAGCAGCTTTGCCCTAGGAGATACGCAGTATTTT. Its translation is CASSFALGDTQYF.

The chain has TRBV28 and TRBJ1-2; 7 bases fit TRBD1. J lost 12 bases, V lost 5 bases, and 6 bases had no gene match. Germline V gene data show CDR1 as MDHEN and CDR2 as SYDVKM. The CDR3 has 11 residues. CDR3: CASSPQGPDTF. Here the CDR3 DNA reads TGTGCCAGCAGTCCACAGGGGCCGGACACCTTC.

V is TRBV23-1 and J is TRBJ2-7, with D perhaps TRBD1 (6 bases). TRBV23-1 is placed among ORFs of uncertain function. The CDR3 has 15 residues. Trimming stripped 6 bases from V and 6 bases from J, with 21 bases between. The CDR3 is CASSPLGQGICEQYF. The CDR3 bases are TGCGCCAGCAGCCCATTGGGGCAGGGGATATGCGAGCAGTACTTC.

The genes are TRBV18 and TRBJ2-1; 9 positions agree with TRBD2. Looked up from germline, CDR1 is KGHSH and CDR2 is LQKENI. The trim removed 0 bases at V and 8 bases at J, leaving 8 bases unmatched. The CDR3 is 16 residues long. The CDR3 sequence is CASSPPILAGVDEQFF. CDR3 DNA sequence: TGTGCCAGCTCACCACCGATCTTAGCGGGAGTGGATGAGCAGTTCTTC.

V gene TRBV19 combines with J gene TRBJ2-2; 8 nucleotides line up with TRBD1. Losses at the gene ends were 0 bases for V and 7 bases for J; bases not matched to a gene: 4. The CDR3 length is 15 residues. Germline CDR1 and CDR2: LNHDA and SQIVND (reference sequence). The CDR3 nucleotides read TGTGCCAGTAGTATAGAAGGACAGGGAGGCGGGGAGCTGTTTTTT. Translated: CASSIEGQGGGELFF.

The CDR3 DNA is TGTGCCAGCAGCCAAGAGTTGCAGGTAGAAAACACCATATATTTT. This sequence encodes CASSQELQVENTIYF. The rearrangement links TRBV4-2 to TRBJ1-3, with unresolved D. V lost 0 bases and J 6 bases, leaving 12 bases between the germline ends. Per germline, CDR1 LGHNA and CDR2 YNFKEQ. CDR3 length equals 15 residues.

The chain is built from TRBV5-1 and TRBJ1-1, with a weak D call TRBD1 (5 bases). The CDR3 consists of 14 residues. Germline V gene data show CDR1 as SGHRS and CDR2 as YFSETQ. V lost 1 base and J 4 bases, leaving 11 bases between the germline ends. The CDR3 loop reads CASSLRGGSTEAFF. DNA for the CDR3: TGCGCCAGCAGCTTGCGGGGGGGGAGCACTGAAGCTTTCTTT.